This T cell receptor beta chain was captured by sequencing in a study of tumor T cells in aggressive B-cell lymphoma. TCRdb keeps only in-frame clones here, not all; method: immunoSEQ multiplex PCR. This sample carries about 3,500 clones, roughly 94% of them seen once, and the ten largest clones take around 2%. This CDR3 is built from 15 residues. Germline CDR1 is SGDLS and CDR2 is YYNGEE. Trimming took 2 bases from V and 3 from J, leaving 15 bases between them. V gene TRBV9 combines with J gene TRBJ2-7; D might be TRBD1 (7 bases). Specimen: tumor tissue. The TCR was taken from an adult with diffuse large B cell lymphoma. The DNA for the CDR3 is TGTGCCAGCAGCGTCGGGGGACAGCAAGACTACGAGCAGTACTTC. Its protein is CASSVGGQQDYEQYF.